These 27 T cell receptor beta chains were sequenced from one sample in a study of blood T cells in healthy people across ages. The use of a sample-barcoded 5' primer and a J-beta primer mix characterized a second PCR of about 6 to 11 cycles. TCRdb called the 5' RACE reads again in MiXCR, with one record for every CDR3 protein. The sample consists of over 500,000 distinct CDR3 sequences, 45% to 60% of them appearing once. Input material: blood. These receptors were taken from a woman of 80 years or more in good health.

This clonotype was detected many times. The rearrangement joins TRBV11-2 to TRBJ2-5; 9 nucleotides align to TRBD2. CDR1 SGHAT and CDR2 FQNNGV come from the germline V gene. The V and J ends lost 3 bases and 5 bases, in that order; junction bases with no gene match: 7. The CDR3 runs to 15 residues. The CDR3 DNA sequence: TGTGCCAGCAGCTTTCCGGGACTAGCAAGGGAGACCCAGTACTTC. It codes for CASSFPGLARETQYF.

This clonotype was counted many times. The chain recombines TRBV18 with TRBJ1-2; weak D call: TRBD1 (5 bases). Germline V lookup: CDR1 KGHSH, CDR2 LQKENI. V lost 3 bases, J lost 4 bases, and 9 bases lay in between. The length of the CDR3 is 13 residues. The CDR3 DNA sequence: TGTGCCAGCTCACCGGACGGGACCTATGGCTACACCTTC. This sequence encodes CASSPDGTYGYTF.

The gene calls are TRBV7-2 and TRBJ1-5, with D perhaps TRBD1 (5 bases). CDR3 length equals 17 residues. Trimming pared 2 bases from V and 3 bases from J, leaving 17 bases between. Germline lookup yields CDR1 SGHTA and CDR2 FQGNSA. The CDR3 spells CASSLPFKYRSNQPQHF. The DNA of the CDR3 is TGTGCCAGCAGCTTACCTTTTAAATACAGGTCCAATCAGCCCCAGCATTTT.

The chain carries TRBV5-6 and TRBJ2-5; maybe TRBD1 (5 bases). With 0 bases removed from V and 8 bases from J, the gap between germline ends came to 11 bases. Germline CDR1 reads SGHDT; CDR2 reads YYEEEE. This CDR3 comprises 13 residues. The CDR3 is CASSLGQSDTQYF. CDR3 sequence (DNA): TGTGCCAGCAGCTTGGGACAGTCCGATACCCAGTACTTC.

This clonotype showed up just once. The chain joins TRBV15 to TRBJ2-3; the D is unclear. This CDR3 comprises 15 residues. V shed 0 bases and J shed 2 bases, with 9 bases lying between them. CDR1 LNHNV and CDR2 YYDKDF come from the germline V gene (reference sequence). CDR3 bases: TGTGCCACCAGCAGAGATGGGTCCAACACAGATACGCAGTATTTT. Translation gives CATSRDGSNTDTQYF. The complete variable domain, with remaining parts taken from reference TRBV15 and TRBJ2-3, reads DAMVIQNPRYQVTQFGKPVTLSCSQTLNHNVMYWYQQKSSQAPKLLFHYYDKDFNNEADTPDNFQSRRPNTSFCFLDIRSPGLGDTAMYLCATSRDGSNTDTQYFGPGTRLTVL.

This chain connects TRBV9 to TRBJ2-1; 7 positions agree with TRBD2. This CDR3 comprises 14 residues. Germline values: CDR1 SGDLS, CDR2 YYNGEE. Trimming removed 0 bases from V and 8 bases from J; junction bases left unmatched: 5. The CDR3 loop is CASSVGAGADEQFF. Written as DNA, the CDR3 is TGTGCCAGCAGCGTAGGTGCGGGAGCTGATGAGCAGTTCTTC.

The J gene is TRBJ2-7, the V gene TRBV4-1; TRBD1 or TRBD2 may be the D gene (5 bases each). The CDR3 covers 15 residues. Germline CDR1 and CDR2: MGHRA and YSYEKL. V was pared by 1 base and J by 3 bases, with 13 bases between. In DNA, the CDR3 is TGCGCCAGCAGCCAAGTCCCCGGGACCGACTACGAGCAGTACTTC. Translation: CASSQVPGTDYEQYF.

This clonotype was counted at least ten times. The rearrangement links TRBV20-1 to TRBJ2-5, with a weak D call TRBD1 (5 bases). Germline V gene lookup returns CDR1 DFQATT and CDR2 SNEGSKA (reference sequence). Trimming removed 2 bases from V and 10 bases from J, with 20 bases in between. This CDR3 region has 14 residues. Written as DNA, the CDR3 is TGCAGTGCTAGACGGACCGGGTCGCTAGGGGACCAGTACTTC. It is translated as CSARRTGSLGDQYF.

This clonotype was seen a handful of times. The CDR3 DNA follows: TGTGCCAGCAGCACATACGAGGCGGGAGGCCCAGATACGCAGTATTTT. Protein product: CASSTYEAGGPDTQYF. The chain carries TRBV3-1 and TRBJ2-3; 8 positions agree with TRBD2. V lost 5 bases, J lost 4 bases, and 11 bases stayed unmatched. CDR3 length equals 16 residues. Germline V lookup: CDR1 LGHDT, CDR2 YNNKEL (reference sequence).

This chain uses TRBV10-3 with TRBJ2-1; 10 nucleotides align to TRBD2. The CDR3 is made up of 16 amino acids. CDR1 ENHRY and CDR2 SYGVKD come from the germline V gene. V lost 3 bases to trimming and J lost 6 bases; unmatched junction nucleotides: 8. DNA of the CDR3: TGTGCCATCAGTGACGGAGCGGGAGGGCCTGTCAATGAGCAGTTCTTC. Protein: CAISDGAGGPVNEQFF.

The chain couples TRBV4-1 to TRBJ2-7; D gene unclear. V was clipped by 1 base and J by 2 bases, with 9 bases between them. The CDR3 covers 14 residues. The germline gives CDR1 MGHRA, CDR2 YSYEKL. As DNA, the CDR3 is TGCGCCAGCAGCCAAGGAGGAAACCCCTACGAGCAGTACTTC. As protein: CASSQGGNPYEQYF.

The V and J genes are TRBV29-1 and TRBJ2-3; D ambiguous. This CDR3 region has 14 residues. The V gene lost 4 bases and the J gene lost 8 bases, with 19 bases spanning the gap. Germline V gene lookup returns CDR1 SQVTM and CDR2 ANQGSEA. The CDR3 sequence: CSVVGPSRAVTQYF. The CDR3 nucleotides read TGCAGCGTTGTCGGCCCCTCAAGAGCAGTTACGCAGTATTTT.

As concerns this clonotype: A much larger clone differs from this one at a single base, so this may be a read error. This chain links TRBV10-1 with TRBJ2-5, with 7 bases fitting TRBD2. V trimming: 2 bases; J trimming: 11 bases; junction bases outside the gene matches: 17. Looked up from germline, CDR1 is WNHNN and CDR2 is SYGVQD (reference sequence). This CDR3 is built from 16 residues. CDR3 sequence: CASSEESGGGGNEQYF. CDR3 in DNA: TGCGCCAGCAGTGAGGAATCGGGAGGAGGAGGGAATGAGCAGTACTTC.

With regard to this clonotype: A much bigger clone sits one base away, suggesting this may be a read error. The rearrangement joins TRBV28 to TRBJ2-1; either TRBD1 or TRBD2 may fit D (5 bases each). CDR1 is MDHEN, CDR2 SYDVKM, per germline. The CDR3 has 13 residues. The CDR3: CAGSPGPWGEQFF. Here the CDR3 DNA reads TGTGCCGGCAGTCCGGGACCGTGGGGTGAGCAGTTCTTC.

Here the CDR3 reads CASSQEGDILYEQYF. The DNA of the CDR3 is TGTGCCAGCAGCCAAGAGGGCGACATACTTTACGAGCAGTACTTC. The chain joins TRBV14 to TRBJ2-7; D remains unclear. Trimming took 0 bases from V and 4 from J, leaving 13 bases between them. The CDR3 covers 15 residues. CDR1 and CDR2 (germline): SGHDN, FVKESK. The variable domain in full, completed from reference TRBV14 and TRBJ2-7, reads EAGVTQFPSHSVIEKGQTVTLRCDPISGHDNLYWYRRVMGKEIKFLLHFVKESKQDESGMPNNRFLAERTGGTYSTLKVQPAELEDSGVYFCASSQEGDILYEQYFGPGTRLTVT.

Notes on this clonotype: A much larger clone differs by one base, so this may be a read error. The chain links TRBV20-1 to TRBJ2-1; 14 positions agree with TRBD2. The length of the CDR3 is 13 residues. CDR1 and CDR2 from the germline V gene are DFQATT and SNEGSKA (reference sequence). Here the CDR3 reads CSGLAGGPNGQFF. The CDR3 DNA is TGCAGTGGACTAGCGGGAGGGCCCAATGGGCAGTTCTTC.

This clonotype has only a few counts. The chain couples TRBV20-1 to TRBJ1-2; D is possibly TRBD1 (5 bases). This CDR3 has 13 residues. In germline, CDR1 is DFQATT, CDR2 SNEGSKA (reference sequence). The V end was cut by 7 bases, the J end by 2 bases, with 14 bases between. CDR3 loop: CSERQGTNYGYTF. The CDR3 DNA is TGCAGTGAAAGGCAGGGAACGAACTATGGCTACACCTTC.

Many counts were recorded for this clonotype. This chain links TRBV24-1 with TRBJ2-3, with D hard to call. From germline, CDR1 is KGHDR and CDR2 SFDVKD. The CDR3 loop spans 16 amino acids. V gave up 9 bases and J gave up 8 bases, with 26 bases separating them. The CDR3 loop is CATESSLEYGYRTQYF. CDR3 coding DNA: TGTGCCACCGAAAGTAGCCTGGAGTATGGGTATCGTACGCAGTATTTT.

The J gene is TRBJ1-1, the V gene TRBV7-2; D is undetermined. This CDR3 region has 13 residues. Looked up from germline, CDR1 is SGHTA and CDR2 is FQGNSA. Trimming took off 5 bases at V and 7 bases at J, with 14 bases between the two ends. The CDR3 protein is CASSNPTASEAFF. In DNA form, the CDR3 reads TGTGCCAGCAGCAACCCCACAGCGAGTGAAGCTTTCTTT. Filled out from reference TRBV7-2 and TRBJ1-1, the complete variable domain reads GAGVSQSPSNKVTEKGKDVELRCDPISGHTALYWYRQSLGQGLEFLIYFQGNSAPDKSGLPSDRFSAERTGGSVSTLTIQRTQQEDSAVYLCASSNPTASEAFFGQGTRLTVV.

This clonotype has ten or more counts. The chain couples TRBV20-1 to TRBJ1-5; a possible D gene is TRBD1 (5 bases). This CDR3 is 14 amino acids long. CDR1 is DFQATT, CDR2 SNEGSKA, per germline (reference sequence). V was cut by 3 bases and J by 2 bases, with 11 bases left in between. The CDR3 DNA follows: TGCAGTGCTAGTCGGGGGGTCGGCAATCAGCCCCAGCATTTT. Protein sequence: CSASRGVGNQPQHF.

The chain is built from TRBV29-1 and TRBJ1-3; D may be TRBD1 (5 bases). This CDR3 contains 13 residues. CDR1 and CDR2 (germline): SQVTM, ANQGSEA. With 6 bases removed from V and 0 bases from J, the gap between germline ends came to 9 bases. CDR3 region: CSVGRGSGNTIYF. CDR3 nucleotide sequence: TGCAGCGTGGGGAGGGGCTCTGGAAACACCATATATTTT.

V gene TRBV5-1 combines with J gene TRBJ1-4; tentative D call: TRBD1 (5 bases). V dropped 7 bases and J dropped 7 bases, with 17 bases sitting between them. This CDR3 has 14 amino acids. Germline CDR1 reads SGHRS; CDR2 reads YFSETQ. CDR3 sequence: CASRLVQGGEKLFF. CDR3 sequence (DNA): TGCGCCAGCCGGCTGGTCCAGGGAGGTGAAAAACTGTTTTTT.

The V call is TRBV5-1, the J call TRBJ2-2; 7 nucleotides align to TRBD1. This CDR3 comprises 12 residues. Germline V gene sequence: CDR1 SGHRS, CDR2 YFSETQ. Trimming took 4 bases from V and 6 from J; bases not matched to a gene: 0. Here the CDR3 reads CASSTGAGELFF. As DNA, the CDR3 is TGCGCCAGCAGCACAGGGGCCGGGGAGCTGTTTTTT.

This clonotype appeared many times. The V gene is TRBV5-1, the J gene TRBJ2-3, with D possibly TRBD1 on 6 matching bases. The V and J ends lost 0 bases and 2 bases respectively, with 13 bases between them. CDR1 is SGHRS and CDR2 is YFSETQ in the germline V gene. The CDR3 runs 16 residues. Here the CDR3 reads CASSLADSWDTDTQYF. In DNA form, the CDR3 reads TGCGCCAGCAGCTTGGCGGACAGTTGGGACACAGATACGCAGTATTTT. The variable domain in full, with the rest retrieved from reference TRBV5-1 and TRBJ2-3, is KAGVTQTPRYLIKTRGQQVTLSCSPISGHRSVSWYQQTPGQGLQFLFEYFSETQRNKGNFPGRFSGRQFSNSRSEMNVSTLELGDSALYLCASSLADSWDTDTQYFGPGTRLTVL.

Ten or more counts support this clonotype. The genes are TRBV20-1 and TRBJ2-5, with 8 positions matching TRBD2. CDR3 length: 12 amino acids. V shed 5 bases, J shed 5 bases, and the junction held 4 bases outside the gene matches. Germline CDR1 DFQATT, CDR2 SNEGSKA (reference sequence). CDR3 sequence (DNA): TGCAGTGCTGAAGCTAGCGGGGAGACCCAGTACTTC. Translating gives CSAEASGETQYF.

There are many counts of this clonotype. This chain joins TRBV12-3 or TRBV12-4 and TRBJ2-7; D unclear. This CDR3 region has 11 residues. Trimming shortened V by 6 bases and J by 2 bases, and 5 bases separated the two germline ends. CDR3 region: CASREPYEQYF. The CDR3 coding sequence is TGTGCCAGCAGGGAACCCTACGAGCAGTACTTC.

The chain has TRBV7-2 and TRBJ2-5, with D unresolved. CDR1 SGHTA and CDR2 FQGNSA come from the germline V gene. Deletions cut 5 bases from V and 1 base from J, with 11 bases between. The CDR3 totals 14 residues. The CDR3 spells CASSPTPTQETQYF. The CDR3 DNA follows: TGTGCCAGCAGCCCAACTCCGACCCAAGAGACCCAGTACTTC.